This T cell receptor beta chain was profiled in a study of blood T cells in healthy people across ages. The germline gives CDR1 SEHNR, CDR2 FQNEAQ (reference sequence). The CDR3 runs 15 residues. V was pared by 2 bases and J by 5 bases, with 15 bases between. Sample-barcoded 5' priming and a J-beta primer mix drove a second PCR of about 6 to 12 cycles. TCRdb itself ran the 5' RACE reads through MiXCR, one entry per CDR3 protein. The table has almost 800,000 distinct CDR3 sequences, roughly 64% seen once. The sequence came from a man aged 30 to 39 in good health. The chain uses TRBV7-9 and TRBJ1-2; weak D call: TRBD1 (5 bases). The sample was blood. CDR3 bases: TGTGCCAGCAGCTTATTATTTACAGGCCTGTATGGCTACACCTTC. Its protein product is CASSLLFTGLYGYTF.